The source of this T cell receptor (beta chain) is a study of blood T cell repertoires in COVID-19. About the research overall: Nucleic acid was either cDNA or gDNA, and it came from T cells, B-cell-depleted T cells, or PBMCs.

The CDR3 has 14 residues. Germline V gives CDR1 LNHDA, CDR2 SQIVND (reference sequence). Authors' analysis steps: Estimates of nucleated cell counts were drawn from the amplification of reference gene primers. Clones were sequenced by immunoSEQ multiplex PCR, and TCRdb holds only the in-frame ones, with some missing. That table furnishes V, J and clone size, whereas the DNA furnished D and trimming. Of about 15,000 clones listed, roughly 80% were seen once; the top ten hold about a tenth. As concerns this clone: A junction end diverges from the germline sequence, so it may reflect a read error.

This TCR was recovered from a human donor in a cohort sampled during active COVID-19. Source material: peripheral blood. The J gene is TRBJ1-2, the V gene TRBV19, with TRBD1 identical over 7 bases. Here the CDR3 reads CATSDQGGVGGYTF. The DNA for the CDR3 is TGTGCCACTAGTGACCAGGGGGGCGTAGGGGGCTACACCTTC.